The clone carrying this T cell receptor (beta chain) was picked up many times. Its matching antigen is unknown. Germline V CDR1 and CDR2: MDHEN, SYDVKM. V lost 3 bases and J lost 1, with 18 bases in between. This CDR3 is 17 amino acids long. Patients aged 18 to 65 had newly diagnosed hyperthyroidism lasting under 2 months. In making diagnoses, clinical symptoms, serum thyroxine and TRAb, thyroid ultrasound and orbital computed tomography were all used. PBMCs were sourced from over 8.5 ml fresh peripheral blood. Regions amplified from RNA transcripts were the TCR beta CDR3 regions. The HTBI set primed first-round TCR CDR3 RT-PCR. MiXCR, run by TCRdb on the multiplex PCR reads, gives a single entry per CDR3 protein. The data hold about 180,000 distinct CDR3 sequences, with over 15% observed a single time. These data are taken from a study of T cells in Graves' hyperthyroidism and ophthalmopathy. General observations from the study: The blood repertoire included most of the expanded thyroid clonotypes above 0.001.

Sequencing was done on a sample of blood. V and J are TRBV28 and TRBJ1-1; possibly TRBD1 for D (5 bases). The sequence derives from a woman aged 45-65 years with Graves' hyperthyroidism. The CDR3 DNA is TGTGCCAGCAGTTTTAATAGGAGGGAGGGGTGGAACACTGAAGCTTTCTTT. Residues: CASSFNRREGWNTEAFF.